This TCR beta chain is from a study of blood T cell repertoires in COVID-19. Across the whole study: Acute and convalescent COVID-19 samples came from the United States, Italy and Spain. From T cells, B-cell-depleted T cells, or PBMCs came the material, which was cDNA or gDNA.

As processed by the authors: Amplification of reference gene primers provided the estimated nucleated cell counts. Assay used: immunoSEQ multiplex PCR; TCRdb lists only in-frame clones, some missing. Clone size and V and J calls were adopted from that table, with D and trimming inferred from the DNA. The sample shows about 210,000 clones, approximately 90% of them seen only once. The specimen sequenced was peripheral blood. This TCR was recovered from a man aged 35-49 years with acute or convalescent COVID-19.

The CDR3 DNA is TGTGCCAGCAGCTTGGACAGCGCGACATGGAACACCATATATTTT. Translating it yields CASSLDSATWNTIYF. The chain has TRBV9 and TRBJ1-3; a possible D gene is TRBD1 (6 bases). The CDR3 contains 15 residues. The germline V gene encodes CDR1 SGDLS and CDR2 YYNGEE. Between the trimmed V and J ends, which lost 4 bases and 7 bases, there was a span of 18 bases. Supplemented by reference TRBV9 and TRBJ1-3, the full variable domain reads DSGVTQTPKHLITATGQRVTLRCSPRSGDLSVYWYQQSLDQGLQFLIQYYNGEERAKGNILERFSAQQFPDLHSELNLSSLELGDSALYFCASSLDSATWNTIYFGEGSWLTVV.